This is a list of T cell receptor beta chains from one sample in a study of cytomegalovirus exposure and HLA in healthy donors. Assay: immunoSEQ multiplex PCR; the TCRdb copy retains only in-frame clones and omits some. The sample yields around 140,000 clones, almost 80% seen once. The specimen was PBMCs. Source of these receptors: a female donor in good health and CMV-seronegative. The CDR3 runs from the conserved cysteine through the conserved F or W. Each record gives: J gene, V gene, CDR3 protein.

NA TRBV6-1 CALRTGAVYEQYF
TRBJ2-3 TRBV28 CASSLTAGEGADTQYF
TRBJ2-2 TRBV6-1 CASRVGARGTGELFF
TRBJ1-2 TRBV6-5 CASSGTGGAGYTF
TRBJ2-7 TRBV13 CASSLRTSGMVSGYEQYF
TRBJ2-1 TRBV19 CASSISLQDEQFF
TRBJ2-1 TRBV11-2 CASSLGQGRANEQFF
TRBJ2-4 TRBV6-5 CATKQGLAKNIQYF
TRBJ2-5 TRBV7-3 CASSQGGQETQYF
TRBJ2-6 TRBV7-2 CASSPPLAGANVLTF
TRBJ1-5 TRBV7-2 CASSPREQGGNQPQHF
TRBJ2-1 TRBV2 CASSELLAGLNEQFF
TRBJ2-7 TRBV19 CASSALEQSSYEQYF
TRBJ2-7 TRBV5-4 CASSPGLAGAYEQYF
TRBJ2-6 TRBV4-2 CASSQVSAIYSGANGLTF
TRBJ2-1 TRBV6-4 CASSTGQAGEQFF
TRBJ2-1 TRBV28 CASRVGLAGYNEQFF
TRBJ2-3 TRBV5-4 CASSLDTLAGSSSTDTQYF
TRBJ1-1 TRBV7-3 CASSLTRRENTEAFF
TRBJ1-3 TRBV7-9 CASSSDRRSGNTIYF
NA TRBV6-5 CASARTGGGYEQYF
TRBJ2-2 TRBV28 CASSPGPRSSSGIITGELFF
TRBJ2-3 TRBV9 CASSLSPRDTQYF
TRBJ1-2 TRBV7-2 CASSLVGGRQNYGYTF
TRBJ2-3 TRBV6-5 CASRLTGVQGDTQYF
TRBJ1-4 TRBV9 CASSVGGQGGEKLFF
TRBJ2-7 TRBV5-8 CASSLDRGRLEQYF
TRBJ1-5 TRBV19 CASSFNRGQPQHF
TRBJ2-5 TRBV4-3 CASSWSTGVIQTQYF
TRBJ1-1 TRBV5-6 CASTLMGQQNTEAFF
TRBJ2-7 TRBV6-5 CASSPRDNPYEQYF
TRBJ1-4 TRBV29-1 CSVGLGQGGEKLFF
TRBJ2-5 TRBV27 CASSLGIRTSKETQYF
TRBJ1-2 TRBV21-1 CAFRGGEEGYGYTF
TRBJ2-5 TRBV7-2 CASSFSGQQETQYF